Listed below are T cell receptor beta chains from one sample, sequenced in a study of identical twins. MiXCR, applied by TCRdb to the 5' RACE reads, yields one record per CDR3 protein. The profile covers 700,000 or so distinct CDR3 sequences, with under 9% appearing a single time and around 0.98% taken by the ten largest. Another study also made use of these data, one on yellow fever vaccine responses in identical twins.

The sequencing input was PBMCs. The receptors stem from a young woman in good health. Each CDR3 is given with its conserved first and last residue. The D gene is left open where the match is weak. A clone size is listed for some rows: how often the clone was seen (once, few, many), or a class if it is expanded.

.	few	TRBV6-2/TRBV6-3	TRBJ1-5	TGTGCCAGCAGCCCGCCGGGGTCTTATCAGCCCCAGCATTTT	CASSPPGSYQPQHF
TRBD2	.	TRBV4-3	TRBJ2-7	TGCGCCAGCAGCCAAGGGAGGACTAGCGCCTACGAGCAGTACTTC	CASSQGRTSAYEQYF
.	few	TRBV2	TRBJ2-7	TGTGCCAGCAGGAGAGACGAGCAGTACTTC	CASRRDEQYF
TRBD2	few	TRBV12-3/TRBV12-4	TRBJ2-7	TGTGCCAGCAGAGCGGGAGTCGAACCGGTATACGAGCAGTACTTC	CASRAGVEPVYEQYF
.	once	TRBV7-6	TRBJ2-2	TGTGCCAGCAGCGAAGGGAGCGGAGCGAACACCGGGGAGCTGTTTTTT	CASSEGSGANTGELFF
.	few	TRBV4-3	TRBJ1-1	TGCGCCAGCAGCCAAGACCCGGGGGCAAGTTGGACTGAAGCTTTCTTT	CASSQDPGASWTEAFF
TRBD2	few	TRBV4-2	TRBJ2-3	TGTGCCAGCAGCCAACTTGGACTAGCGGGAGGGTGGGACACAGATACGCAGTATTTT	CASSQLGLAGGWDTDTQYF
.	few	TRBV7-2	TRBJ2-5	TGTGCCAGCAGCTTAGCGTATCCCGAACGGGAGACCCAGTACTTC	CASSLAYPERETQYF
TRBD2	.	TRBV2	TRBJ2-1	TGTGCCAGCAGTGGGAACAAAGATAGCGGGAGTTTGATAAATGAGCAGTTCTTC	CASSGNKDSGSLINEQFF
.	many	TRBV12-3/TRBV12-4	TRBJ2-1	TGTGCCAGCAGTTTAGTAGGGAACAATGAGCAGTTCTTC	CASSLVGNNEQFF
TRBD1	few	TRBV9	TRBJ1-6	TGTGCCAGCAGCGTAGCAGGGGGTAATAATTCACCCCTCCACTTT	CASSVAGGNNSPLHF
.	few	TRBV9	TRBJ2-3	TGTGCCAGCAGCGTTGGGTTCAACGGGACAAACAGCACAGATACGCAGTATTTT	CASSVGFNGTNSTDTQYF